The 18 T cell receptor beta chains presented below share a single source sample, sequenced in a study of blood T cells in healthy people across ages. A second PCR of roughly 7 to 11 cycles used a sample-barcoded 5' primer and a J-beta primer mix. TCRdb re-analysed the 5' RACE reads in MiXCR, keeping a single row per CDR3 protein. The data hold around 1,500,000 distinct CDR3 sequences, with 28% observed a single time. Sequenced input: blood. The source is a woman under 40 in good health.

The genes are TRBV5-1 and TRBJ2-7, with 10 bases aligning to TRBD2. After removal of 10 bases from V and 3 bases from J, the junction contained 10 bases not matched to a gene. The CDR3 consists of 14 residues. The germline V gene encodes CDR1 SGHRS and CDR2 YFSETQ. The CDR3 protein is CAPTDGLAVYEQYF. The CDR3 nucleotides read TGCGCCCCCACGGACGGACTAGCGGTCTACGAGCAGTACTTC.

The CDR3, as DNA: TGTGCCAGCAGACAAAGCGGGACCCTACAAGAGACCCAGTACTTC. Protein: CASRQSGTLQETQYF. The chain joins TRBV3-1 to TRBJ2-5; the match to TRBD2 covers 7 bases. CDR3 length: 15 residues. With 6 bases clipped from V and 2 bases from J, the junction kept 9 bases outside the gene matches. CDR1 LGHDT and CDR2 YNNKEL come from the germline V gene (reference sequence).

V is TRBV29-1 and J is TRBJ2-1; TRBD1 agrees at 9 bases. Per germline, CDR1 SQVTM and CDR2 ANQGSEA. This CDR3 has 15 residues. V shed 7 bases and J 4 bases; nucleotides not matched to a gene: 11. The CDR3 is CSAEHPGQGYNEQFF. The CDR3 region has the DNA TGCAGCGCTGAGCACCCGGGACAGGGATACAATGAGCAGTTCTTC.

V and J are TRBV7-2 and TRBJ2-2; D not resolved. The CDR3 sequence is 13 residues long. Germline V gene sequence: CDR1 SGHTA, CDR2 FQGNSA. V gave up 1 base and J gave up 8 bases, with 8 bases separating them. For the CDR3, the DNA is TGTGCCAGCAGCTTAGTCCCCGGAGGGGAGCTGTTTTTT. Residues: CASSLVPGGELFF.

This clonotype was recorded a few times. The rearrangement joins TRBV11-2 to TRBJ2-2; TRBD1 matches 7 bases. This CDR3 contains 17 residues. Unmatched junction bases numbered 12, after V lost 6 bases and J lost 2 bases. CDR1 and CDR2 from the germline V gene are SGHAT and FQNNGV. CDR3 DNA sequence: TGTGCCAGCAGTAAGACTCGGGACAGAGTTAACACCGGGGAGCTGTTTTTT. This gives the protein CASSKTRDRVNTGELFF.

The CDR3 nucleotides are TGTGCCAGTTCGGGGCTAGCGCCCCCGGGGGAGCAGTACTTC. The encoded protein is CASSGLAPPGEQYF. V and J are TRBV12-3 or TRBV12-4 and TRBJ2-4; possibly TRBD2 for D (6 bases). The CDR3 spans 14 residues. V lost 9 bases and J 13 bases, leaving 25 bases between the germline ends.

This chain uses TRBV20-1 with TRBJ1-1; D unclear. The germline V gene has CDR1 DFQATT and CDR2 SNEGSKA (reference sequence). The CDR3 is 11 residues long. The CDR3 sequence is CSPHPNTEAFF. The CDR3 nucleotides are TGCAGCCCTCACCCGAACACTGAAGCTTTCTTT.

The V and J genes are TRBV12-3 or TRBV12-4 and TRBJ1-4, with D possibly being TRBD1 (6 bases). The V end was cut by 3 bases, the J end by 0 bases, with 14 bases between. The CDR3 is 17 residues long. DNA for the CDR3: TGTGCCAGCAGTTTTCGGGGGCGGTCCCCAACTAATGAAAAACTGTTTTTT. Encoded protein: CASSFRGRSPTNEKLFF.

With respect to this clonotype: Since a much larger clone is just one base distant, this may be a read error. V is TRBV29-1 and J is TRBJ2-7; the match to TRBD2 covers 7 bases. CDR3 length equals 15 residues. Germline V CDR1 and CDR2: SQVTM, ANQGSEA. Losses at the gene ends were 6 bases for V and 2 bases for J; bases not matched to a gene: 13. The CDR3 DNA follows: TGCAGCGTCTACGGGACTAACGGGGGTACCTACGAGCAGTACTTC. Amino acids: CSVYGTNGGTYEQYF.

In DNA, the CDR3 is TGTGCCAGCAGCTTAGCGGGCCGGGGCAACACCGGGGAGCTGTTTTTT. Translated: CASSLAGRGNTGELFF. The chain links TRBV7-2 to TRBJ2-2, with D perhaps assigned TRBD1 or TRBD2 (5 bases each). V lost 0 bases to trimming and J lost 2 bases, with 10 bases between them. Per the germline V gene, CDR1 is SGHTA and CDR2 is FQGNSA. The CDR3 totals 16 residues.

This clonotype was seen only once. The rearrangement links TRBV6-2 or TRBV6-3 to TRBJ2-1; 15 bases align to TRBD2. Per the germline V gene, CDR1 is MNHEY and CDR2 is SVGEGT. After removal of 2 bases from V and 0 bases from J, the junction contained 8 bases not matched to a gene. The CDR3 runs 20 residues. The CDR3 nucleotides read TGTGCCAGCAGTTACCCTGGGACTAGCGGGAGGAATCCCTCCTACAATGAGCAGTTCTTC. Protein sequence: CASSYPGTSGRNPSYNEQFF.

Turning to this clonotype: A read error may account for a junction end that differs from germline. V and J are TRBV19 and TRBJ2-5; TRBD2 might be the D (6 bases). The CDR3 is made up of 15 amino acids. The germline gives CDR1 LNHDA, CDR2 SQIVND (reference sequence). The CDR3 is CAISTGSLLQETQYF. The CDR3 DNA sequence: TGTGCCATTAGTACCGGGAGCTTACTACAAGAGACCCAGTACTTC. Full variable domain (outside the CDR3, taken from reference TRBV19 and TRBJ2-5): DGGITQSPKYLFRKEGQNVTLSCEQNLNHDAMYWYRQDPGQGLRLIYYSQIVNDFQKGDIAEGYSVSREKKESFPLTVTSAQKNPTAFYLCAISTGSLLQETQYFGPGTRLLVL.

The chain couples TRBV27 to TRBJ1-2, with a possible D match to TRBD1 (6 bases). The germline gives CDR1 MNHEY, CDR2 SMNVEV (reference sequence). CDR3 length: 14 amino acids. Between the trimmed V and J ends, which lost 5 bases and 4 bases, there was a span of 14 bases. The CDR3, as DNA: TGTGCCAGCAGTACAATCAGGGGCAGCTATGGCTACACCTTC. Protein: CASSTIRGSYGYTF.

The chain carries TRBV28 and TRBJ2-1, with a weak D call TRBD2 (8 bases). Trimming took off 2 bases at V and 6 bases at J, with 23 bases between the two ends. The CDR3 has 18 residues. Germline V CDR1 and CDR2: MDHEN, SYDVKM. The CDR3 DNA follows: TGTGCCAGCAGTTTAAGGGGGCTGCGGGGGGACCATTCCAATGAGCAGTTCTTC. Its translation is CASSLRGLRGDHSNEQFF.

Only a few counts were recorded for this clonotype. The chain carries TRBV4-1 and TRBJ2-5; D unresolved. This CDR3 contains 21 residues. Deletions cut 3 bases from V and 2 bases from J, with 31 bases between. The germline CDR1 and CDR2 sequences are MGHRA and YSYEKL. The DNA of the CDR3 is TGCGCCAGCAGCCACCCTGACCAGTTCGCCCAAAACGAGTGGACGCAAGAGACCCAGTACTTC. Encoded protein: CASSHPDQFAQNEWTQETQYF.

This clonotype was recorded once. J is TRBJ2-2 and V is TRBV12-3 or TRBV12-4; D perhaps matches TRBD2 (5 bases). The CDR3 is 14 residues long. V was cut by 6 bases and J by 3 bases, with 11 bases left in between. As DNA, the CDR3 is TGTGCCAGCAGCCGCTGGACTGACACCGGGGAGCTGTTTTTT. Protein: CASSRWTDTGELFF.

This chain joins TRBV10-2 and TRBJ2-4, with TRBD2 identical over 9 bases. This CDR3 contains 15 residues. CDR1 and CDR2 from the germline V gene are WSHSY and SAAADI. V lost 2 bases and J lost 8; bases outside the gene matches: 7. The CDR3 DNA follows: TGCGCCAGCAGTGAGGGGCGGGAGGGCCTTGACATTCAGTACTTC. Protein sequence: CASSEGREGLDIQYF.

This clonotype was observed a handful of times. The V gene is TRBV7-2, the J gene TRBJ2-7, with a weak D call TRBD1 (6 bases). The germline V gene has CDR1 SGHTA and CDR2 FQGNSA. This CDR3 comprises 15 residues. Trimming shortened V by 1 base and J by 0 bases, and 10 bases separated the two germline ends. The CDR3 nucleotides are TGTGCCAGCAGCTTAGTAAACAGGGACTCCTACGAGCAGTACTTC. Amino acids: CASSLVNRDSYEQYF.